One sample yielded the 14 T cell receptor beta chains listed below, sequenced in a study of T cell responses to AZD1222 COVID-19 vaccine. TCRdb's table, derived via immunoSEQ multiplex PCR, lists solely in-frame clones and lacks some. The table records about 170,000 clones, more than 90% of them present only once. This material consisted of peripheral blood, taken on day 0 of AZD1222 vaccination. The receptors here all came from an adult in good health.

V is TRBV10-3 and J is TRBJ1-6, with 8 positions matching TRBD1. Germline trimming cut 2 bases from V and 6 bases from J; bases unmatched to any gene: 0. The CDR3 covers 14 residues. Germline-derived CDR1 and CDR2 are ENHRY and SYGVKD. As DNA, the CDR3 is TGTGCCATCAGTGAGGGACAGGGTAATTCACCCCTCCACTTT. Amino acid sequence: CAISEGQGNSPLHF.

The chain combines TRBV29-1 with TRBJ1-1, with D tentatively TRBD1 (5 bases). Germline loops: CDR1 SQVTM, CDR2 ANQGSEA. The V end lost 4 bases, the J end lost 5 bases, and 17 bases lay between the germline ends. This CDR3 region has 14 residues. CDR3 region: CSVAGGSGLTEAFF. CDR3 DNA sequence: TGCAGCGTTGCCGGGGGGTCGGGGTTGACTGAAGCTTTCTTT.

The chain links TRBV27 to TRBJ1-2; a weak D match, TRBD1 (5 bases). V lost 2 bases to trimming and J lost 4 bases, with 11 bases between them. The CDR3 sequence is 14 residues long. The germline V gene has CDR1 MNHEY and CDR2 SMNVEV (reference sequence). As DNA, the CDR3 is TGTGCCAGCAGTTTAGGGGTGACAGCCTATGGCTACACCTTC. It is translated as CASSLGVTAYGYTF.

The chain joins TRBV6-4 to TRBJ1-2; 7 bases align to TRBD1. Losses at the gene ends were 8 bases for V and 8 bases for J; bases not matched to a gene: 17. CDR1 and CDR2 from the germline V gene are MRHNA and SNTAGT. The CDR3 extends over 15 amino acids. The CDR3 loop reads CASAQDPRGNRGYTF. The CDR3 DNA is TGTGCCAGCGCTCAAGACCCCAGGGGGAATAGGGGCTACACCTTC.

The rearrangement uses TRBV16 and TRBJ1-6, with D possibly being TRBD1 (5 bases). The CDR3 is made up of 16 amino acids. V was trimmed by 4 bases and J by 0 bases, leaving 10 bases between them. CDR1 and CDR2 (germline): KGHSY, FQNENV. Here the CDR3 DNA reads TGTGCCAGCAGCCGGGACTCGAGCTCCTATAATTCACCCCTCCACTTT. It encodes CASSRDSSSYNSPLHF.

The J gene is TRBJ2-3, the V gene TRBV6-2 or TRBV6-3, with 7 bases aligning to TRBD2. The J segment lost 4 bases and the V segment lost 5 bases, leaving 9 bases of the junction unmatched. There are 15 residues in the CDR3. From germline, CDR1 is MNHEY and CDR2 SVGEGT. Here the CDR3 DNA reads TGTGCCAGCAGTCTCGGACTAGAAACATCAGATACGCAGTATTTT. Protein product: CASSLGLETSDTQYF.

The V and J genes are TRBV19 and TRBJ1-1; D might be TRBD1 (6 bases). The germline V gene has CDR1 LNHDA and CDR2 SQIVND (reference sequence). V lost 5 bases, J lost 5 bases, and 15 bases lay in between. The CDR3 runs 14 residues. CDR3: CASSYRAPGTEAFF. Written as DNA, the CDR3 is TGTGCCAGTAGTTACAGGGCTCCGGGGACTGAAGCTTTCTTT.

The V call is TRBV11-2, the J call TRBJ1-1, with D maybe TRBD1 (5 bases). V was shortened by 8 bases and J by 5 bases, with 18 bases between the two germline ends. The CDR3 sequence is 14 residues long. CDR1 is SGHAT and CDR2 is FQNNGV in the germline V gene. CDR3 bases: TGTGCCAGCGCCCCAGGAACCGGGGGGACTGAAGCTTTCTTT. Protein product: CASAPGTGGTEAFF.

The chain employs TRBV18 and TRBJ1-1, with D possibly being TRBD1 (6 bases). The germline V gene encodes CDR1 KGHSH and CDR2 LQKENI. V lost 3 bases, J lost 11 bases, and 28 bases lay in between. The CDR3 consists of 17 residues. The CDR3 nucleotides are TGTGCCAGCTCACCGGCGGTAGGGGGAGGGGACCCTCGGTCGGCTTTCTTT. This encodes CASSPAVGGGDPRSAFF.

The chain links TRBV15 to TRBJ2-3, with TRBD1 identical over 10 bases. The CDR3 consists of 16 residues. The germline V gene encodes CDR1 LNHNV and CDR2 YYDKDF (reference sequence). The trim removed 0 bases at V and 4 bases at J, leaving 4 bases unmatched. CDR3 nucleotides: TGTGCCACCAGCAGAGATGGACAGGGGGAGGCAGATACGCAGTATTTT. It is translated as CATSRDGQGEADTQYF.

The V gene is TRBV2, the J gene TRBJ2-2; possibly TRBD2 for D (5 bases). Germline V gene sequence: CDR1 SNHLY, CDR2 FYNNEI. V was shortened by 6 bases and J by 1 base, with 15 bases between the two germline ends. This CDR3 comprises 16 residues. DNA for the CDR3: TGTGCCAGCAGCCACACTAGTTTGGGGAACACCGGGGAGCTGTTTTTT. Translating it yields CASSHTSLGNTGELFF.

The rearrangement uses TRBV9 and TRBJ2-3; D uncertain. With 0 bases removed from V and 5 bases from J, the gap between germline ends came to 7 bases. CDR1 SGDLS and CDR2 YYNGEE come from the germline V gene. The CDR3 sequence is 13 residues long. CDR3 sequence (DNA): TGTGCCAGCAGCGTAGCAAGGGTAGATACGCAGTATTTT. It specifies CASSVARVDTQYF.

The V call is TRBV27, the J call TRBJ2-7; the match to TRBD1 covers 12 bases. The trim removed 5 bases at V and 2 bases at J, leaving 4 bases unmatched. CDR1 and CDR2 from the germline V gene are MNHEY and SMNVEV (reference sequence). CDR3 length: 15 residues. The CDR3 bases are TGTGCCAGCAGTGGGACAGGGGGCTTTGCCTACGAGCAGTACTTC. Its translation is CASSGTGGFAYEQYF.

The chain links TRBV5-1 to TRBJ2-1; D gene unclear. V was cut by 0 bases and J by 4 bases, with 11 bases left in between. Germline V gene sequence: CDR1 SGHRS, CDR2 YFSETQ. The CDR3 totals 15 residues. This CDR3 is CASSLGTNAYNEQFF. The CDR3 DNA reads TGCGCCAGCAGCTTGGGGACGAACGCGTACAATGAGCAGTTCTTC.